The source of this TCR beta chain is a study of cytomegalovirus exposure and HLA in healthy donors. At the level of the study: The early release's HLA-typed donors yielded approximately 81 million unique TCRs. Of the donors genotyped, approximately 410 in all, less than 90% fell in the Caucasian-associated ancestry cluster. Study observations and caveats: Cytomegalovirus status was reportedly diagnosed by the classifier with high specificity and sensitivity. Overall, approximately 150 TCR beta chains were annotated as cytomegalovirus-associated.

Primers: 60 Vbeta forward and 13 Jbeta reverse. TCRdb's table, derived via immunoSEQ multiplex PCR, lists solely in-frame clones and lacks some. This table lists roughly 78,000 clones. With respect to this clone: Its specificity is not known.

There are 13 residues in the CDR3. J was trimmed by 5 bases and V by 4 bases; bases with no gene match: 2. Germline V gene lookup returns CDR1 SGHRS and CDR2 YFSETQ. The sequence was collected from a boy aged 5-17 years in good health and CMV-seronegative. The rearrangement uses TRBV5-1 and TRBJ1-1; 10 positions match TRBD1. Sequenced sample: PBMCs. The CDR3 nucleotides read TGCGCCAGCAGCGGACAGGGGGAAACTGAAGCTTTCTTT. Its protein is CASSGQGETEAFF.